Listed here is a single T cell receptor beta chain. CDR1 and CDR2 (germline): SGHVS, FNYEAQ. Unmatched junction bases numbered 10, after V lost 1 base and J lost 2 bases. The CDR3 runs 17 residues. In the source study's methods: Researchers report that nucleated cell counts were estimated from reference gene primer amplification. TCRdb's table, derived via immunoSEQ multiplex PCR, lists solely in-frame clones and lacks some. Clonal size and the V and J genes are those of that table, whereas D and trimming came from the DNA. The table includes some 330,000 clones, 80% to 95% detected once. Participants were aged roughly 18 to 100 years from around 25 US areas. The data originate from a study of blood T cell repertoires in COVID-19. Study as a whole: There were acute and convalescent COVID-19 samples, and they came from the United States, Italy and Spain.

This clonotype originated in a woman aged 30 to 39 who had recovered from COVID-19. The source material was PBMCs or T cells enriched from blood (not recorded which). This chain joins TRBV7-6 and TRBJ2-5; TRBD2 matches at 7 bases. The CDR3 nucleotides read TGTGCCAGCAGCTTAGAGTCAACGGGGGGAGAACAAGAGACCCAGTACTTC. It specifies CASSLESTGGEQETQYF.